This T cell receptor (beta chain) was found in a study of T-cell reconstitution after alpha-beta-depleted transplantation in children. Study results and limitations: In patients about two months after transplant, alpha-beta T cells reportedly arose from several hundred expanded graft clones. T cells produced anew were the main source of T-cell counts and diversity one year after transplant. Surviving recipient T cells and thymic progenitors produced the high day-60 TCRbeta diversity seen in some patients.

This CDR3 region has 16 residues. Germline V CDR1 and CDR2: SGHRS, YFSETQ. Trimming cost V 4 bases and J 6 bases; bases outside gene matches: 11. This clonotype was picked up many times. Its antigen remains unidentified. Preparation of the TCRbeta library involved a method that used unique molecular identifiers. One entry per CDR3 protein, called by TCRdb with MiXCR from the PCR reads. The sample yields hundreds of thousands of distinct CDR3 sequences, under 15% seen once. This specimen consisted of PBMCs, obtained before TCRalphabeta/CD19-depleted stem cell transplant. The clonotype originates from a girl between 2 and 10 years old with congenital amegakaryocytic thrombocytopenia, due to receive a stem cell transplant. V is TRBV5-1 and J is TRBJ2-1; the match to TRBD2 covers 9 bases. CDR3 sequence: CASSDRAGGALNEQFF. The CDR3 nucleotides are TGCGCCAGCAGCGACCGAGCGGGAGGAGCTCTCAATGAGCAGTTCTTC.